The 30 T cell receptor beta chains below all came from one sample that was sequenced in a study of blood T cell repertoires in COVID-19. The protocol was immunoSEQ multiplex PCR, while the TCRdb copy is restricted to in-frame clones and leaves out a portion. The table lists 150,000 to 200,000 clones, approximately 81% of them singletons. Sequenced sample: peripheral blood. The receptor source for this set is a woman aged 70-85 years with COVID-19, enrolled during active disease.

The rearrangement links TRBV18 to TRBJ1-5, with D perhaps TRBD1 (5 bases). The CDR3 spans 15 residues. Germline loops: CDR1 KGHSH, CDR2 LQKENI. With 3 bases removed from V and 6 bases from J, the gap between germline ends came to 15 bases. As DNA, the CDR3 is TGTGCCAGCTCACCGTTCCCAGGGCAGGTTCAGCCCCAGCATTTT. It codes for CASSPFPGQVQPQHF.

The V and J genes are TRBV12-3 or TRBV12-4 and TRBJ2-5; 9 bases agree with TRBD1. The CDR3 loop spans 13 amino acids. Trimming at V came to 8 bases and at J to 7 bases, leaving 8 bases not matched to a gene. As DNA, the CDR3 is TGTGCCAGCGAGGACAGGGGCGCTGGGACCCAGTACTTC. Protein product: CASEDRGAGTQYF.

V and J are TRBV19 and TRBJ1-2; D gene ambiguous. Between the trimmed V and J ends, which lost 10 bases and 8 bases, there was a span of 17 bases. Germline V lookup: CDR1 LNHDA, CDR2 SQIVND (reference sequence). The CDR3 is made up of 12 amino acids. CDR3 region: CATALTLGGYTF. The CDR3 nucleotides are TGTGCCACCGCCCTGACTCTTGGAGGCTACACCTTC.

The DNA of the CDR3 is TGTGCCAGCAGCGTAGGAGGCAGGGCATTTGCTAATGAAAAACTGTTTTTT. Residues: CASSVGGRAFANEKLFF. The gene calls are TRBV9 and TRBJ1-4, with D perhaps matching TRBD1 (5 bases). The CDR3 is made up of 17 amino acids. The germline gives CDR1 SGDLS, CDR2 YYNGEE. Between the trimmed V and J ends, which lost 0 bases and 3 bases, there was a span of 15 bases.

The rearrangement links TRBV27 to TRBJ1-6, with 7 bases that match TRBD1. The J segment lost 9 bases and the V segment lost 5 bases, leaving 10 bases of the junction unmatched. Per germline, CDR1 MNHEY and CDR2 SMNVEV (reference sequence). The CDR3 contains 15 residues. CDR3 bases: TGTGCCAGCAGTGCAAGACAGGGTCCTGGTTCACCCCTCCACTTT. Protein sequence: CASSARQGPGSPLHF.

The DNA for the CDR3 is TGTGCCTGGAGTGTAGGGCAGGGGACCGGGGAGCTGTTTTTT. Protein product: CAWSVGQGTGELFF. The chain employs TRBV30 and TRBJ2-2; TRBD1 might be the D (6 bases). The CDR3 sequence is 14 residues long. Deletions cut 0 bases from V and 5 bases from J, with 10 bases between. CDR1 GTSNPN and CDR2 SVGIG come from the germline V gene (reference sequence). The complete variable domain, with remaining parts taken from reference TRBV30 and TRBJ2-2, reads SQTIHQWPATLVQPVGSPLSLECTVEGTSNPNLYWYRQAAGRGLQLLFYSVGIGQISSEVPQNLSASRPQDRQFILSSKKLLLSDSGFYLCAWSVGQGTGELFFGEGSRLTVL.

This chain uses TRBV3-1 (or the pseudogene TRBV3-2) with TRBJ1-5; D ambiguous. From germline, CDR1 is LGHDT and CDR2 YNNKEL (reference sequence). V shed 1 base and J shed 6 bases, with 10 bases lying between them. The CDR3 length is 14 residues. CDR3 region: CASSQVPGSQPQHF. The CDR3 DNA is TGTGCCAGCAGCCAAGTACCGGGGAGTCAGCCCCAGCATTTT.

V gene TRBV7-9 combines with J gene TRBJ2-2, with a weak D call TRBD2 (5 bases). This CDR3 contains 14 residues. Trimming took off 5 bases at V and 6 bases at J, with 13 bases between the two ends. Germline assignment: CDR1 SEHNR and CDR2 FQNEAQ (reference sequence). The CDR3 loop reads CASSRESSSGELFF. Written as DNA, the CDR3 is TGTGCCAGCAGCAGGGAGAGCTCCTCCGGGGAGCTGTTTTTT.

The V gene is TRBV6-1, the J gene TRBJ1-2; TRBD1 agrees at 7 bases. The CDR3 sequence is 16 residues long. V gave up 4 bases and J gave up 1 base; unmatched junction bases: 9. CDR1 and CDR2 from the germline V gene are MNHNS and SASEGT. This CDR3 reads CASSVQGWGVNYGYTF. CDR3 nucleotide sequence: TGTGCCAGCAGTGTACAGGGGTGGGGGGTTAACTATGGCTACACCTTC.

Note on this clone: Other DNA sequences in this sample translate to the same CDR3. CDR3 residues: CASSDRGQETQYF. DNA for the CDR3: TGTGCCAGCAGTGATAGGGGCCAAGAGACCCAGTACTTC. V usage is TRBV6-1 and J usage is TRBJ2-5; TRBD1 might be the D (5 bases). Germline assignment: CDR1 MNHNS and CDR2 SASEGT. V was shortened by 3 bases and J by 1 base, with 6 bases between the two germline ends. CDR3 size: 13 residues.

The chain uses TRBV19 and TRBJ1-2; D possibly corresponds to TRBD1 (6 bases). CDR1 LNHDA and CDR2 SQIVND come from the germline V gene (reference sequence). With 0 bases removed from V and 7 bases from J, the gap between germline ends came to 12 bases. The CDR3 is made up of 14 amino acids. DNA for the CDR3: TGTGCCAGTAGTATAGATCCAGGGGCGGGTGGCTACACCTTC. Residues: CASSIDPGAGGYTF.

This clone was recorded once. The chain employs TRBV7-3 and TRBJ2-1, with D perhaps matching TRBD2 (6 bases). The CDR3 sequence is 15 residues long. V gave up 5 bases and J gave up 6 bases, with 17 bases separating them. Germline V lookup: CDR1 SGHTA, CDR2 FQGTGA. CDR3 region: CASSPGGYGVNEQFF. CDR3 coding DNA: TGTGCCAGCAGCCCCGGGGGATATGGGGTCAATGAGCAGTTCTTC.

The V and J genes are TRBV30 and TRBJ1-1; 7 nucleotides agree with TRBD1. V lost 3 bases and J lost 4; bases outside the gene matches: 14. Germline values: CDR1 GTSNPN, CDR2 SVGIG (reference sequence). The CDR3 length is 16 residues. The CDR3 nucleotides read TGTGCCTGGAGATCTCGGGCAGGGGGAACAGTCACTGAAGCTTTCTTT. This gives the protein CAWRSRAGGTVTEAFF.

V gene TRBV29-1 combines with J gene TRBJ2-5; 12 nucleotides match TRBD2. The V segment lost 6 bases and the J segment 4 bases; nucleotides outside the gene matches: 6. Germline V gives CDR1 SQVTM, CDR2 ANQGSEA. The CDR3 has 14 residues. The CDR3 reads CSVPSGGARETQYF. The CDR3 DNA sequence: TGCAGCGTGCCTAGCGGGGGGGCCCGAGAGACCCAGTACTTC.

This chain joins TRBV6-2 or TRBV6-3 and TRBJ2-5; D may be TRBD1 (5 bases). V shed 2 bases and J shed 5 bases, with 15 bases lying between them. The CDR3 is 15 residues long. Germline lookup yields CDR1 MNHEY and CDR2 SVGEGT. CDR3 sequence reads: CASSYGVTGAETQYF. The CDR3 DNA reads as TGTGCCAGCAGTTACGGGGTCACAGGAGCGGAGACCCAGTACTTC.

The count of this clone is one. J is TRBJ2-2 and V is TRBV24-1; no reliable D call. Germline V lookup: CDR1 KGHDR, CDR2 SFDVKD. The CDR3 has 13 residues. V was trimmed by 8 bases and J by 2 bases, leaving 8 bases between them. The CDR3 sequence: CATKQLNTGELFF. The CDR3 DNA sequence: TGTGCCACCAAACAGCTAAACACCGGGGAGCTGTTTTTT.

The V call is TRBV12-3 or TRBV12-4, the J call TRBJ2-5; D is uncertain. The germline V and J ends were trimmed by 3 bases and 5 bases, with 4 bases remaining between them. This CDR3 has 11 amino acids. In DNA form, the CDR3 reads TGTGCCAGCAGTTTCGTCGAGACCCAGTACTTC. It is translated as CASSFVETQYF.

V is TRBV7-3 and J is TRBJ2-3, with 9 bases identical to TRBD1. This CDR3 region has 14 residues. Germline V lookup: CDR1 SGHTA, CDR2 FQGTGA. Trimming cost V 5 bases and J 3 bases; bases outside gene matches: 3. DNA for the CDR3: TGTGCCAGCAGCCGAGACAGGGGGACAGATACGCAGTATTTT. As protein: CASSRDRGTDTQYF.

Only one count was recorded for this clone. CDR3 nucleotide sequence: TGTGCCTGGATGCGCCCCCGGGGGGCCCTTAATGAAAAACTGTTTTTT. It is translated as CAWMRPRGALNEKLFF. The rearrangement uses TRBV30 and TRBJ1-4, with a tentative D call TRBD1 (6 bases). The V gene lost 4 bases and the J gene lost 4 bases, with 19 bases spanning the gap. Germline values: CDR1 GTSNPN, CDR2 SVGIG (reference sequence). This CDR3 has 16 amino acids.

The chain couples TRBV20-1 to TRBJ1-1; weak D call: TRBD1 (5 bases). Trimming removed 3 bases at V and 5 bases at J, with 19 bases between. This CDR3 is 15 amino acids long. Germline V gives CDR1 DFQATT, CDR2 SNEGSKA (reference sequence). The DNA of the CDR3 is TGCAGTGCTAGTGGCGATGGGGCAGGGAAAACTGAAGCTTTCTTT. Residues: CSASGDGAGKTEAFF.

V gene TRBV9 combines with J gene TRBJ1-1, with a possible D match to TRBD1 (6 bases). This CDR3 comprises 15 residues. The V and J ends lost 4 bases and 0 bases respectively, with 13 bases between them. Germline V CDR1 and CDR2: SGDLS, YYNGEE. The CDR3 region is CASSPVGTLNTEAFF. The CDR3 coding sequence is TGTGCCAGCAGCCCAGTAGGGACATTGAACACTGAAGCTTTCTTT.

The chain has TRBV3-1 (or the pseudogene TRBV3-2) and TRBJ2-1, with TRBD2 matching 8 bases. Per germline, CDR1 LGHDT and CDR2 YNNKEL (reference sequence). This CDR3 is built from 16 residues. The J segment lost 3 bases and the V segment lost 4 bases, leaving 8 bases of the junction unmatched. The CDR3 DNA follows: TGTGCCAGCAGCCCGCCCAGGAGCGGGAGCTACAATGAGCAGTTCTTC. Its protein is CASSPPRSGSYNEQFF.

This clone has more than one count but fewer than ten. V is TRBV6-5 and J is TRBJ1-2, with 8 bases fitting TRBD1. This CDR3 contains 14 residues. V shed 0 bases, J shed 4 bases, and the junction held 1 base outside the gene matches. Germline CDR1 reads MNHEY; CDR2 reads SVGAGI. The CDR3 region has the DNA TGTGCCAGCAGTTACTCGGACAGGGTCTATGGCTACACCTTC. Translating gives CASSYSDRVYGYTF.

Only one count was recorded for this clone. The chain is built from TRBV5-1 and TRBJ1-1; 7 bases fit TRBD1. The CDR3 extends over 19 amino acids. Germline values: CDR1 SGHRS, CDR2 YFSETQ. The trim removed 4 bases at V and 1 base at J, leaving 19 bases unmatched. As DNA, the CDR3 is TGCGCCAGCAGCCCTATCTCGCCCAATCCGGGACAGCAGAACACTGAAGCTTTCTTT. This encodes CASSPISPNPGQQNTEAFF.

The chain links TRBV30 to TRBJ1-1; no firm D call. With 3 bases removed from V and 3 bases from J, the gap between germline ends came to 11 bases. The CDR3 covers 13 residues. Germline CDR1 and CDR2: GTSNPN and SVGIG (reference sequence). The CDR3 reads CAWREGSDTEAFF. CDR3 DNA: TGTGCCTGGAGAGAGGGTTCGGACACTGAAGCTTTCTTT.

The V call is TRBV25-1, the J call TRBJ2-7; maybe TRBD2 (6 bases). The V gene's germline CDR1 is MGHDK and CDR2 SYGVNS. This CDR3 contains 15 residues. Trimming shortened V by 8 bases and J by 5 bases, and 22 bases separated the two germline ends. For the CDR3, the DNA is TGTGCCAGCGCGCCCACGGCGGGGAGATCCCACGAGCAGTACTTC. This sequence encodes CASAPTAGRSHEQYF.

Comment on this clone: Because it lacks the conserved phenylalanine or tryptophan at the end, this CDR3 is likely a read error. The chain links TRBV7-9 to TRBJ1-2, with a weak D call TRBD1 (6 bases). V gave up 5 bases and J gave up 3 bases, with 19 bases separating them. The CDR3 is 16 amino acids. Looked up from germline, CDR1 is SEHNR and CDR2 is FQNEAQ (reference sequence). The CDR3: CASSPGKRGGHYGYTL. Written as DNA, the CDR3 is TGTGCCAGCAGCCCGGGAAAGAGGGGGGGCCACTATGGCTACACCCTC.

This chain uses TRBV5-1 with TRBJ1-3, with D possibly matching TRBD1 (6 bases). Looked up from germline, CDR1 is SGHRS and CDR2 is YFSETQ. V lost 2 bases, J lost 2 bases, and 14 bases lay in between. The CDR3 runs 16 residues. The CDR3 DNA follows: TGCGCCAGCAGCTTCGACAGGCCTGGGACTGGAAACACCATATATTTT. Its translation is CASSFDRPGTGNTIYF.

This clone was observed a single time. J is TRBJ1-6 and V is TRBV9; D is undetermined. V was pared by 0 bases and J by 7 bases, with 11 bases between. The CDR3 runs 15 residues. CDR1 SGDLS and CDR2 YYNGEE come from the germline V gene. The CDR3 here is CASSVDLNWNSPLHF. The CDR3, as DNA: TGTGCCAGCAGCGTAGACCTAAACTGGAATTCACCCCTCCACTTT. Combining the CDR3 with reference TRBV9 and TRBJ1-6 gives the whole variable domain DSGVTQTPKHLITATGQRVTLRCSPRSGDLSVYWYQQSLDQGLQFLIQYYNGEERAKGNILERFSAQQFPDLHSELNLSSLELGDSALYFCASSVDLNWNSPLHFGNGTRLTVT.

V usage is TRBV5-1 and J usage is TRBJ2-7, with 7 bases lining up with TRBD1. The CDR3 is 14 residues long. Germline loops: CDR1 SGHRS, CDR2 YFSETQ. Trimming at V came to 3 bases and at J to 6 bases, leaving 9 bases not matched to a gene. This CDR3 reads CASSYDDRALEQYV. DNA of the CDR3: TGCGCCAGCAGCTACGATGACAGGGCCCTCGAGCAGTACGTC.